This T cell receptor beta chain was observed in a study of TIL therapy for anti-PD-1-resistant metastatic lung cancer. Study in general: Median patient age was about 56, ranging about 38-80 years. Study-wide results and limits: Many TIL product clones were absent from baseline tumor, suggesting clonal contraction.

Noted time point: pre-treatment sample, taken before nivolumab and TIL therapy. Pleural nodules or supraclavicular lymph nodes made up most of the excised metastases sampled. Tumor harvest preceded PD-1/PD-L1 blockade, followed by nivolumab treatment. V lost 10 bases to trimming and J lost 1 base, with 10 bases between them. The length of the CDR3 is 13 residues. The germline CDR1 and CDR2 sequences are LNHDA and SQIVND (reference sequence). There are a few counts of this clone. Its antigen is not known. The immunoSEQ assay was v3. Clones were read by immunoSEQ multiplex PCR, and TCRdb kept only the in-frame ones, dropping some. Altogether 50,000 or so clones are present, 70% to 85% being singletons, with the ten largest covering 5.6%.

This receptor was taken from a person aged 25-80 years with non-small cell lung cancer. The input for sequencing was tumor tissue, taken at baseline. The gene calls are TRBV19 and TRBJ2-2; TRBD2 is a possible D gene (5 bases). The CDR3 coding sequence is TGTGCCATTCCCGGGGAGAACACCGGGGAGCTGTTTTTT. The encoded protein is CAIPGENTGELFF. Complete variable domain (other parts from reference TRBV19 and TRBJ2-2): DGGITQSPKYLFRKEGQNVTLSCEQNLNHDAMYWYRQDPGQGLRLIYYSQIVNDFQKGDIAEGYSVSREKKESFPLTVTSAQKNPTAFYLCAIPGENTGELFFGEGSRLTVL.